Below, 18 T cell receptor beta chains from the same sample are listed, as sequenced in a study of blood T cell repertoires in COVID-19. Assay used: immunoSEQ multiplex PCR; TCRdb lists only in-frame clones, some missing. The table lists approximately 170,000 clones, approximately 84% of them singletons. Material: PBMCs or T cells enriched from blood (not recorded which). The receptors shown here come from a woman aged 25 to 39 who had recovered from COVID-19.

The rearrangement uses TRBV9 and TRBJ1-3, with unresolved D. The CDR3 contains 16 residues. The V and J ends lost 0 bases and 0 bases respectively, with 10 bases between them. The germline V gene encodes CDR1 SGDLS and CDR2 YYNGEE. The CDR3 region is CASSVGRGFSGNTIYF. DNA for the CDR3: TGTGCCAGCAGCGTAGGTCGCGGATTCTCTGGAAACACCATATATTTT. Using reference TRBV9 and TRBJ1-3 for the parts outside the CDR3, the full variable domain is DSGVTQTPKHLITATGQRVTLRCSPRSGDLSVYWYQQSLDQGLQFLIQYYNGEERAKGNILERFSAQQFPDLHSELNLSSLELGDSALYFCASSVGRGFSGNTIYFGEGSWLTVV.

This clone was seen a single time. The CDR3 region is CASSITGTPLRYF. The CDR3 nucleotides are TGTGCCAGTAGCATCACCGGGACTCCCCTCCGGTACTTC. The chain joins TRBV19 to TRBJ2-5; TRBD2 is a possible D gene (6 bases). V lost 6 bases to trimming and J lost 13 bases, with 21 bases between them. The CDR3 is made up of 13 amino acids. Germline CDR1 and CDR2: LNHDA and SQIVND (reference sequence).

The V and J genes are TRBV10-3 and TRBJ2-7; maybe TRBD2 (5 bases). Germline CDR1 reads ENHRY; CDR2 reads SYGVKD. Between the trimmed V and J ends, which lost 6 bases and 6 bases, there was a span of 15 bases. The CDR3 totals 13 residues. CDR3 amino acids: CAISIPAASEQYF. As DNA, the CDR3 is TGTGCCATCAGCATACCAGCGGCCAGCGAGCAGTACTTC.

The CDR3 DNA sequence: TGTGCCAGCCAACGAACGGGACAAGCCGCCGAAGCTTTCTTT. This encodes CASQRTGQAAEAFF. J is TRBJ1-1 and V is TRBV11-2; TRBD1 is a possible D gene (6 bases). Germline CDR1 SGHAT, CDR2 FQNNGV. This CDR3 comprises 14 residues. Trimming cost V 8 bases and J 8 bases, with 21 bases left between them.

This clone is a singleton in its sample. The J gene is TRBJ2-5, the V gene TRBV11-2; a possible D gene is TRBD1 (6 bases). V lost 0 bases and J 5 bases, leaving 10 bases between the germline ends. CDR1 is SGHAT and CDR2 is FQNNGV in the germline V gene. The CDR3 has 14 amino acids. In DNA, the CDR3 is TGTGCCAGCAGCTTAGACAGGGGTTGGGAGACCCAGTACTTC. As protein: CASSLDRGWETQYF.

This CDR3 is CATSRGVQGSYNEQFF. The CDR3 DNA reads TGTGCCACCAGCAGAGGGGTCCAGGGTTCCTACAATGAGCAGTTCTTC. This chain uses TRBV15 with TRBJ2-1; D possibly corresponds to TRBD1 (5 bases). The germline V and J ends were trimmed by 1 base and 1 base, with 11 bases remaining between them. Germline loops: CDR1 LNHNV, CDR2 YYDKDF (reference sequence). This CDR3 has 16 residues.

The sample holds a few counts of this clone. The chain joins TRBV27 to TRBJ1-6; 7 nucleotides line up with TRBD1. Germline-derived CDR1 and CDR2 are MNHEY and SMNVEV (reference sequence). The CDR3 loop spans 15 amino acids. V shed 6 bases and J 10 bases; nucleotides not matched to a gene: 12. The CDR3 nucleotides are TGTGCCAGCAGACGCCGAAGGGGGCAGGTGTCACCCCTCCACTTT. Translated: CASRRRRGQVSPLHF.

The CDR3 spells CATKVRSEAYGYTF. The CDR3, as DNA: TGTGCCACCAAAGTCCGGTCAGAGGCCTATGGCTACACCTTC. The rearrangement links TRBV28 to TRBJ1-2; no reliable D call. V lost 10 bases to trimming and J lost 4 bases, with 19 bases between them. CDR1 is MDHEN and CDR2 is SYDVKM in the germline V gene. The CDR3 runs 14 residues.

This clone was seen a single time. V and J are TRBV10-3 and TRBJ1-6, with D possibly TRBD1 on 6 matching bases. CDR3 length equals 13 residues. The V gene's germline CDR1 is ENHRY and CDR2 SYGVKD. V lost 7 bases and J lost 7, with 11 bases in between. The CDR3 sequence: CAITQGGNSPLHF. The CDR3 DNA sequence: TGTGCCATCACCCAAGGGGGAAATTCACCCCTCCACTTT.

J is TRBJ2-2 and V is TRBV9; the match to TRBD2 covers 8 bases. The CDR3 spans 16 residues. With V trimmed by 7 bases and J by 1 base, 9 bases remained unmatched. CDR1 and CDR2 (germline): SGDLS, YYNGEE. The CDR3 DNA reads TGTGCCAGCGGAGGGGGGCTAGCGGGGAACACCGGGGAGCTGTTTTTT. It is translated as CASGGGLAGNTGELFF.

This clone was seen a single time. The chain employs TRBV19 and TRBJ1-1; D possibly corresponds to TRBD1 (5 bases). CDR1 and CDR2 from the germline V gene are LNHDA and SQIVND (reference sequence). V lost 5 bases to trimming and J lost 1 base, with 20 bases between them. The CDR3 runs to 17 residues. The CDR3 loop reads CASSALKGRVGNTEAFF. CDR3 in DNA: TGTGCCAGTAGTGCCTTGAAGGGGCGAGTGGGGAACACTGAAGCTTTCTTT.

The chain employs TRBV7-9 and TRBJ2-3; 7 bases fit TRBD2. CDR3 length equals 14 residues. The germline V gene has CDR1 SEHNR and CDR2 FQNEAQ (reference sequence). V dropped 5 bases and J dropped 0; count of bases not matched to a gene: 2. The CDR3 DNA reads TGTGCCAGCAGCCCGGGGGGAAGCACAGATACGCAGTATTTT. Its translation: CASSPGGSTDTQYF.

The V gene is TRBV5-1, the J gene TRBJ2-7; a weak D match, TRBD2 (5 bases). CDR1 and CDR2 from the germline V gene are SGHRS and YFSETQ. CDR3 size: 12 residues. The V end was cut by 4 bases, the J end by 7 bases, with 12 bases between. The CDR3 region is CASSPTGWEQYF. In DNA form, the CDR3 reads TGCGCCAGCAGCCCGACGGGGTGGGAGCAGTACTTC.

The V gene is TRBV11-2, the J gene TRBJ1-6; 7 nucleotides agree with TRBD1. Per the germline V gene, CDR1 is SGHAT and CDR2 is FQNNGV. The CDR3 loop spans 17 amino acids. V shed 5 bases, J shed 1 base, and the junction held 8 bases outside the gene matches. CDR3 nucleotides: TGTGCCAGCAGCCCCCGACAGGGAGTTTCCTATAATTCACCCCTCCACTTT. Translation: CASSPRQGVSYNSPLHF.

CDR3 DNA sequence: TGTGCCAGTAGTACCGCCCTTTACCGGGACAGGGATACTTCGAGAGGAAACACCATATATTTT. Amino acids: CASSTALYRDRDTSRGNTIYF. The chain combines TRBV19 with TRBJ1-3, with 9 bases that match TRBD1. The CDR3 covers 21 residues. V gave up 4 bases and J gave up 4 bases; unmatched junction bases: 23. Germline assignment: CDR1 LNHDA and CDR2 SQIVND (reference sequence).

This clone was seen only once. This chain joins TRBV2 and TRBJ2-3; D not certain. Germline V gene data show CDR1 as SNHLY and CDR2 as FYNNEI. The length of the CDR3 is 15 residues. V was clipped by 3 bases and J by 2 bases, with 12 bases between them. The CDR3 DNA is TGTGCCAGCAGTGAGGTGCGTCCTCCCACAGATACGCAGTATTTT. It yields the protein CASSEVRPPTDTQYF.

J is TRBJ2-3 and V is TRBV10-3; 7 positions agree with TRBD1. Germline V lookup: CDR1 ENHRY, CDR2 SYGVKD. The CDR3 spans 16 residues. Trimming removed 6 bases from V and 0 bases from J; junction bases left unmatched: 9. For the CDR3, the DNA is TGTGCCATCAGCCGGGACAGTGGTTCTAGCACAGATACGCAGTATTTT. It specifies CAISRDSGSSTDTQYF.

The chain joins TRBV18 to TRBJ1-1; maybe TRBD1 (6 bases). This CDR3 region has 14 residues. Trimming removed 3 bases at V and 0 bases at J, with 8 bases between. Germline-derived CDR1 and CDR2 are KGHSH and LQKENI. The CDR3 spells CASSPGTMNTEAFF. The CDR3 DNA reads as TGTGCCAGCTCACCGGGGACAATGAACACTGAAGCTTTCTTT.